Sequencing of this TCR beta chain was carried out in a study of T cells in tuberculosis. Regarding the study as a whole: Smaller distances to GMM-specific TCRs suggested their expansion in active tuberculosis.

Only in-frame clones appear in the TCRdb table, and some are missing; sequencing was by immunoSEQ multiplex PCR. The sample has around 43,000 clones, 95% seen once; the top ten hold 3% to 4%. V gave up 10 bases and J gave up 10 bases; unmatched junction bases: 30. This CDR3 has 19 amino acids. Germline V gene data show CDR1 as SEHNR and CDR2 as FQNEAQ (reference sequence). On this clone itself: Its antigen is not known.

The sample taken for sequencing was PBMCs. The source is a donor aged 10-35 years with latent tuberculosis or without tuberculosis infection. The chain recombines TRBV7-9 with TRBJ2-1; 8 nucleotides agree with TRBD2. CDR3 DNA sequence: TGTGCCACACCCCTCGGCGGGGGGTCACCCCAGGACCCTCAACGGGAGCAGTTCTTC. Its translation: CATPLGGGSPQDPQREQFF.